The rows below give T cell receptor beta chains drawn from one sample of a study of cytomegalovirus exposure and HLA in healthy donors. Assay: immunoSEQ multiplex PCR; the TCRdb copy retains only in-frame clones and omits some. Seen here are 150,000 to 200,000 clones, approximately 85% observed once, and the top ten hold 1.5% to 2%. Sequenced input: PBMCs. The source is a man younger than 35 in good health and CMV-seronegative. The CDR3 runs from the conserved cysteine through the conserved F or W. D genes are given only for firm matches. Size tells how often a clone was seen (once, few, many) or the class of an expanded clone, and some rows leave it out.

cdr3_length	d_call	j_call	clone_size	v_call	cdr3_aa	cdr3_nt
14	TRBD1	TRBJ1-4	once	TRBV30	CAWTSGQPNEKLFF	TGTGCCTGGACCTCGGGACAGCCTAATGAAAAACTGTTTTTT
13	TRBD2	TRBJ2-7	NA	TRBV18	CASSPSSGTEQYF	TGTGCCAGCTCACCGAGTAGCGGGACCGAGCAGTACTTC
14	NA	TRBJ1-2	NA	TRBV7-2	CASSRLGTPDGYTF	TGTGCCAGCAGCCGGCTAGGGACTCCCGATGGCTACACCTTC
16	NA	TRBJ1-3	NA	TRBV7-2	CASSLARGVVGNTIYF	TGTGCCAGCAGCTTAGCGCGGGGGGTCGTCGGAAACACCATATATTTT
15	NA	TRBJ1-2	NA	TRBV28	CASSLWAGLDYGYTF	TGTGCCAGCAGTTTATGGGCGGGGCTGGACTATGGCTACACCTTC
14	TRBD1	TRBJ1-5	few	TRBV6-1	CASKLGTEPQPQHF	TGTGCCAGCAAGTTGGGGACAGAGCCCCAGCCCCAGCATTTT
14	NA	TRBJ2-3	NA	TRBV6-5	CATRTTDSTDTQYF	TGTGCCACCCGGACTACAGATAGCACAGATACGCAGTATTTT
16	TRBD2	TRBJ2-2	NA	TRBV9	CASSDRTSGGSGELFF	TGTGCCAGCAGCGATCGGACTAGCGGGGGCTCCGGGGAGCTGTTTTTT
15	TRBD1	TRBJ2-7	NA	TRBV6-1	CASRPQGAPHYEQYF	TGTGCCAGCAGGCCTCAGGGGGCGCCCCACTACGAGCAGTACTTC
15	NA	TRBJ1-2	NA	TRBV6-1	CASSEAPGRGYGYTF	TGTGCCAGCAGTGAAGCACCGGGGAGGGGCTATGGCTACACCTTC
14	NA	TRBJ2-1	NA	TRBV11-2	CASSVAQSYNEQFF	TGTGCCAGCAGCGTGGCCCAATCCTACAATGAGCAGTTCTTC
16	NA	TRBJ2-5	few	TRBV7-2	CASSLVVAALGETQYF	TGTGCCAGCAGCTTAGTGGTAGCGGCCCTAGGGGAGACCCAGTACTTC
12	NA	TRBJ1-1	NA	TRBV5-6	CASSLGTSEAFF	TGTGCCAGCAGCTTGGGGACTAGTGAAGCTTTCTTT
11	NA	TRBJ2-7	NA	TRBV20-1	CSARTSFGQYF	TGCAGTGCTAGAACTAGTTTCGGGCAGTACTTC
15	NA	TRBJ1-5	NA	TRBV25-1	CASSESLQGNQPQHF	TGTGCCAGCAGTGAATCTCTACAGGGCAATCAGCCCCAGCATTTT
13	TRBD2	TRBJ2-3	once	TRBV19	CASMLAGGDTQYF	TGTGCCAGCATGCTAGCGGGAGGGGATACGCAGTATTTT
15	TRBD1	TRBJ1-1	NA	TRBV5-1	CASRGAGTGNTEAFF	TGCGCCAGCAGGGGGGCCGGGACAGGGAACACTGAAGCTTTCTTT
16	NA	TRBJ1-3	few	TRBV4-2	CASSQGDRLSGNTIYF	TGTGCCAGCAGCCAGGGAGACAGGCTATCTGGAAACACCATATATTTT
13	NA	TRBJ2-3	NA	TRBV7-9	CASSLEASDTQYF	TGTGCCAGCAGCCTCGAGGCGTCAGATACGCAGTATTTT
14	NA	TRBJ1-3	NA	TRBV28	CASIGVSSGNTIYF	TGTGCCAGCATCGGGGTAAGCTCTGGAAACACCATATATTTT
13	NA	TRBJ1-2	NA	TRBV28	CASSLGPAYGYTF	TGTGCCAGCAGTTTAGGGCCAGCCTATGGCTACACCTTC
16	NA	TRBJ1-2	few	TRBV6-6	CASSTGLEGASYGYTF	TGTGCCAGCAGTACCGGCCTCGAGGGCGCCAGCTATGGCTACACCTTC
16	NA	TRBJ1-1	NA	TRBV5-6	CASSSPLTGRSTEAFF	TGTGCCAGCAGCTCCCCCCTGACAGGCCGTAGCACTGAAGCTTTCTTT
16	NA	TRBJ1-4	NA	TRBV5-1	CASSLASLGVNEKLFF	TGCGCCAGCAGCTTGGCCAGTCTAGGAGTAAATGAAAAACTGTTTTTT
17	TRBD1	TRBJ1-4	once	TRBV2	CASSEARAGRGYEKLFF	TGTGCCAGCAGTGAAGCCCGGGCCGGCAGGGGGTATGAAAAACTGTTTTTT
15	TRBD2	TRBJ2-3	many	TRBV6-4	CASSESGGATDTQYF	TGTGCCAGCAGTGAAAGCGGGGGGGCCACAGATACGCAGTATTTT
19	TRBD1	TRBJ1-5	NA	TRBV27	CASSPQWDRVISSNQPQHF	TGTGCCAGCAGTCCTCAGTGGGACAGGGTAATTTCGAGCAATCAGCCCCAGCATTTT
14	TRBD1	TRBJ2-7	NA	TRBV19	CASSTGTGSYEQYF	TGTGCCAGTAGTACCGGGACAGGGAGCTACGAGCAGTACTTC
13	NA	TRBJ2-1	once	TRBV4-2	CASSQDTGNEQFF	TGTGCCAGCAGCCAAGATACAGGGAATGAGCAGTTCTTC
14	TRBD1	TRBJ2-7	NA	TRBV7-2	CASSLKGQGFEQYF	TGTGCCAGCAGCTTAAAAGGACAGGGGTTCGAGCAGTACTTC
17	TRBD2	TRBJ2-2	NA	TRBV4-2	CASSQDPGGGFNGELFF	TGTGCCAGCAGCCAAGATCCGGGGGGGGGTTTTAACGGGGAGCTGTTTTTT
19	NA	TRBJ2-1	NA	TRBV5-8	CASSLETQGKFSSYNEQFF	TGTGCCAGCAGCTTGGAGACTCAGGGGAAGTTCAGCTCCTACAATGAGCAGTTCTTC
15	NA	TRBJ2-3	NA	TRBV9	CASSETDYSTDTQYF	TGTGCCAGCAGCGAGACAGATTATAGCACAGATACGCAGTATTTT
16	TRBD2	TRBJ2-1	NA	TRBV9	CASSVPGGGSYNEQFF	TGTGCCAGCAGCGTACCGGGAGGGGGCTCCTACAATGAGCAGTTCTTC
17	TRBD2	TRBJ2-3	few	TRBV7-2	CASSPGLAGGWADTQYF	TGTGCCAGCAGCCCGGGACTAGCGGGAGGATGGGCAGATACGCAGTATTTT
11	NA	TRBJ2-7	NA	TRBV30	CAWDRHDEQYF	TGTGCCTGGGACAGACACGACGAGCAGTACTTC
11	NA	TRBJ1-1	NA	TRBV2	CASRISTEAFF	TGTGCCAGCAGGATCAGCACTGAAGCTTTCTTT
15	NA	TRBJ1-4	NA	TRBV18	CASSPLRQSNEKLFF	TGTGCCAGCTCACCACTACGACAGTCTAATGAAAAACTGTTTTTT
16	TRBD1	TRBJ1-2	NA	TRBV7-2	CASSLMPGQGFLGYTF	TGTGCCAGCAGCTTAATGCCGGGACAGGGCTTCCTTGGCTACACCTTC
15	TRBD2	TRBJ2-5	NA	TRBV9	CASSVAGGGKETQYF	TGTGCCAGCAGCGTAGCGGGGGGGGGTAAAGAGACCCAGTACTTC
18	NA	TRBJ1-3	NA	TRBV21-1	CASSKKFPGTGVTRTIYF	TGTGCCAGCAGCAAAAAGTTCCCCGGGACAGGGGTGACTCGGACCATATATTTT
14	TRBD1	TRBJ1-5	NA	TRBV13	CASSFNRGRQPQHF	TGTGCCAGCAGCTTCAACAGGGGCCGGCAGCCCCAGCATTTT
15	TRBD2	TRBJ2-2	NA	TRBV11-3	CASSPAGGNTGELFF	TGTGCCAGCAGCCCGGCGGGAGGGAACACCGGGGAGCTGTTTTTT
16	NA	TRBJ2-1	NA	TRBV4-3	CASSQVWSSAAPAQFF	TGCGCCAGCAGCCAAGTTTGGTCAAGCGCCGCCCCCGCCCAGTTCTTC
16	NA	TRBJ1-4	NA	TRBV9	CASSAGGAGTNEKLFF	TGTGCCAGCAGCGCGGGAGGGGCGGGAACTAATGAAAAACTGTTTTTT
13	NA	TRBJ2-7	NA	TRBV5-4	CASSGGEAYEQYF	TGTGCCAGCTCCGGGGGTGAGGCCTACGAGCAGTACTTC
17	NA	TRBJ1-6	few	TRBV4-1	CASSQDSNGQFYSPLHF	TGCGCCAGCAGCCAAGATTCCAATGGACAGTTTTATTCACCCCTCCACTTT
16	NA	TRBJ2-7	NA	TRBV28	CASSSVVAWSSYEQYF	TGTGCCAGCAGTTCTGTGGTAGCGTGGAGCTCCTACGAGCAGTACTTC
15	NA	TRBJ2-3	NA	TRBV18	CASSPVEQSTDTQYF	TGTGCCAGCTCACCGGTCGAGCAAAGCACAGATACGCAGTATTTT
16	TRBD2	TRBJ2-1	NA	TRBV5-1	CASSLSSGLGLNEQFF	TGCGCCAGCAGCTTGTCCTCGGGACTAGGGCTCAATGAGCAGTTCTTC
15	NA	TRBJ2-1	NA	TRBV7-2	CASATKGGGANEQFF	TGTGCCAGCGCCACCAAGGGCGGCGGGGCGAATGAGCAGTTCTTC
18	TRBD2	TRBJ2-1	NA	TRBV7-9	CASSPTSGGTRSYNEQFF	TGTGCCAGCAGCCCTACTAGCGGGGGTACCCGCTCCTACAATGAGCAGTTCTTC
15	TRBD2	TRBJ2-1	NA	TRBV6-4	CASSGTSGDYNEQFF	TGTGCCAGCAGTGGGACTAGCGGGGACTACAATGAGCAGTTCTTC
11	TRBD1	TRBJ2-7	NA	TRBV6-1	CASRDRLQIYF	TGTGCCAGCAGGGACAGGCTTCAAATATACTTC
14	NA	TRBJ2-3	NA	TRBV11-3	CASSWRLSTDTQYF	TGTGCCAGCAGCTGGAGACTGAGCACAGATACGCAGTATTTT